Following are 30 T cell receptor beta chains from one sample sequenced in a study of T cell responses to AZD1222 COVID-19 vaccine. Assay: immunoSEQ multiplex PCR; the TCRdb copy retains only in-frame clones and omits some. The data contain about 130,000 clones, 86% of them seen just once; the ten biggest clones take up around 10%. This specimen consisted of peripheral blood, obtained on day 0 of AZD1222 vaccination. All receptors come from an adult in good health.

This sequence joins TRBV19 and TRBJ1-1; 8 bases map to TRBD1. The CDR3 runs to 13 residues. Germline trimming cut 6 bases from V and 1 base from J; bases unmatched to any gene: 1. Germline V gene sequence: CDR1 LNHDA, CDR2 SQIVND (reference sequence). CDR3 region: CASRGQGNTEAFF. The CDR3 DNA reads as TGTGCCAGTAGAGGACAGGGGAACACTGAAGCTTTCTTT.

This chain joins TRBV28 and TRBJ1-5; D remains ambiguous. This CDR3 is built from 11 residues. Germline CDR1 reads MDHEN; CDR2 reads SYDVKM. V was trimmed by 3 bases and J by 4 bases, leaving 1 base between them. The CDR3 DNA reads TGTGCCAGCAGTTTTAATCAGCCCCAGCATTTT. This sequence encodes CASSFNQPQHF.

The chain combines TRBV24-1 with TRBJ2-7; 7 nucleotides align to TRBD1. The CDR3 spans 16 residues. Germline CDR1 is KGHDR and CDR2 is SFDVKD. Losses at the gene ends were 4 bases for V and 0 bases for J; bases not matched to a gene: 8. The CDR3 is CATSDPRQGTSYEQYF. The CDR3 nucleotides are TGTGCCACCAGTGACCCAAGACAGGGAACCTCCTACGAGCAGTACTTC.

CDR3 loop: CASSSGQGYTEAFF. The CDR3 DNA reads TGCGCCAGCAGCTCGGGACAGGGGTACACTGAAGCTTTCTTT. The chain links TRBV5-1 to TRBJ1-1; 10 nucleotides match TRBD1. With 3 bases clipped from V and 3 bases from J, the junction kept 2 bases outside the gene matches. CDR1 is SGHRS and CDR2 is YFSETQ in the germline V gene. This CDR3 is 14 amino acids long.

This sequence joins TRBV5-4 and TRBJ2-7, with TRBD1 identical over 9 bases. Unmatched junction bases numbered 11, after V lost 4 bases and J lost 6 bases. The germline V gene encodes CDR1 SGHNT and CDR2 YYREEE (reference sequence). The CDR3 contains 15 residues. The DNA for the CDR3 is TGTGCCAGCAGCGCCGGGACAGGGTTCAGTAGCGAGCAGTACTTC. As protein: CASSAGTGFSSEQYF. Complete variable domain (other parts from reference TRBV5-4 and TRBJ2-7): ETGVTQSPTHLIKTRGQQVTLRCSSQSGHNTVSWYQQALGQGPQFIFQYYREEENGRGNFPPRFSGLQFPNYSSELNVNALELDDSALYLCASSAGTGFSSEQYFGPGTRLTVT.

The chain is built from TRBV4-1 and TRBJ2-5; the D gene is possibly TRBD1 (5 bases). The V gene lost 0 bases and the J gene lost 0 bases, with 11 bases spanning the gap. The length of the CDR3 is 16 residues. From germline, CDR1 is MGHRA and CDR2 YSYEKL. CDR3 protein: CASSQEFKGYQETQYF. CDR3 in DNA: TGCGCCAGCAGCCAAGAGTTTAAGGGGTACCAAGAGACCCAGTACTTC.

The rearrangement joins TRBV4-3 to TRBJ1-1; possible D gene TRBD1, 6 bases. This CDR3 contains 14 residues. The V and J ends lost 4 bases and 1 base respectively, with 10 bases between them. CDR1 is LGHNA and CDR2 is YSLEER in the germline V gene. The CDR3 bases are TGCGCCAGCAGCCTCCGGACAGAGAACACTGAAGCTTTCTTT. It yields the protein CASSLRTENTEAFF.

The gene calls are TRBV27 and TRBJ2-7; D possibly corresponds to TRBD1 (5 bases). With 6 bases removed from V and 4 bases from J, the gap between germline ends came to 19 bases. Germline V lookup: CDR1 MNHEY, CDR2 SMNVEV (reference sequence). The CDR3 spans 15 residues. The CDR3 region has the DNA TGTGCCAGCAGCCTTATCCCTTTGACAGAATACGAGCAGTACTTC. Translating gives CASSLIPLTEYEQYF.

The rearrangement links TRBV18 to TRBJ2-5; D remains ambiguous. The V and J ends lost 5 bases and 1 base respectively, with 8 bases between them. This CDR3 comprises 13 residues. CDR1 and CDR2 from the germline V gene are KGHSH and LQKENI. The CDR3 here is CASSIFGQETQYF. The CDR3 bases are TGTGCCAGCTCAATATTCGGCCAAGAGACCCAGTACTTC.

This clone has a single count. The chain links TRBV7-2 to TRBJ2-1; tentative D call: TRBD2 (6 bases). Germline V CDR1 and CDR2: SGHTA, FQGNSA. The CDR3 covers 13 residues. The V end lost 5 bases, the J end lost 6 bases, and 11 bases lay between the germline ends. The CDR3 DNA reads TGTGCCAGCAGCCCAAGACTAGTCAATGAGCAGTTCTTC. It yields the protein CASSPRLVNEQFF.

Here the CDR3 reads CASSSVRFSSSGRHTQYF. The CDR3 coding sequence is TGTGCCAGCAGCTCAGTACGGTTCTCATCTAGCGGGAGGCATACGCAGTATTTT. The gene calls are TRBV11-2 and TRBJ2-3; 11 positions match TRBD2. CDR3 size: 18 residues. The ends lost 4 bases at V and 7 bases at J; junction bases unmatched: 16. Germline CDR1 is SGHAT and CDR2 is FQNNGV.

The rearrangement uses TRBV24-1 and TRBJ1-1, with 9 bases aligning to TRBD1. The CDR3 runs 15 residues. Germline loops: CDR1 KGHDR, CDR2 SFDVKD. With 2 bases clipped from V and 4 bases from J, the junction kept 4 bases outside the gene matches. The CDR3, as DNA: TGTGCCACCAGTGATTCAGGACAGGGGACCACTGAAGCTTTCTTT. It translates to CATSDSGQGTTEAFF.

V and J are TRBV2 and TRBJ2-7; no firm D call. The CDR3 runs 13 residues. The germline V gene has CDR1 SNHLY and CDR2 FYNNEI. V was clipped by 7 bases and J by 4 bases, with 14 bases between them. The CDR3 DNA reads TGTGCCAGCACCCCTCCTGGGCAGTACGAGCAGTACTTC. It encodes CASTPPGQYEQYF.

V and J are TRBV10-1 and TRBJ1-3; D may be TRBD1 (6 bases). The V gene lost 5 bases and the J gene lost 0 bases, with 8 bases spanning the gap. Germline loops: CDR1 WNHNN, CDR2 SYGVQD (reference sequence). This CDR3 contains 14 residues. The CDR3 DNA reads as TGCGCCAGCAGTCGGGACATCTCTGGAAACACCATATATTTT. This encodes CASSRDISGNTIYF.

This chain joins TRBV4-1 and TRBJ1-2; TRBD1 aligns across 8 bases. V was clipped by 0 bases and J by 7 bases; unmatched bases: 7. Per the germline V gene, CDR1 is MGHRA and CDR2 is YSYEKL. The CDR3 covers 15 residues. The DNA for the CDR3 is TGCGCCAGCAGCCAAGACTTTACCGGGACAGGTGGCTACACCTTC. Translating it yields CASSQDFTGTGGYTF.

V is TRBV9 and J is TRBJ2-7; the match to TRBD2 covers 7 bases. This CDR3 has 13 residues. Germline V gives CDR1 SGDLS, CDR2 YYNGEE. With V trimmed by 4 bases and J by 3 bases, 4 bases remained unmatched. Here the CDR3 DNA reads TGTGCCAGCAGCCCTGGACTAGGCTACGAGCAGTACTTC. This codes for CASSPGLGYEQYF.

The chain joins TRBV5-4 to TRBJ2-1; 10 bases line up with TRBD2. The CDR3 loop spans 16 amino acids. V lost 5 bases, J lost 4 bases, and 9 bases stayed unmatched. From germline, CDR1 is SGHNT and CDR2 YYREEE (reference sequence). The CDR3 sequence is CASSRTSGTEYNEQFF. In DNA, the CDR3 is TGTGCCAGCAGTCGCACTAGCGGGACGGAATACAATGAGCAGTTCTTC.

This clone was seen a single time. The CDR3 region has the DNA TGTGCCAGCAGCCATCGACGGCTTGGGGGCTACACCTTC. Residues: CASSHRRLGGYTF. V usage is TRBV12-3 or TRBV12-4 and J usage is TRBJ1-2; D unclear. The CDR3 consists of 13 residues. With 6 bases removed from V and 8 bases from J, the gap between germline ends came to 16 bases.

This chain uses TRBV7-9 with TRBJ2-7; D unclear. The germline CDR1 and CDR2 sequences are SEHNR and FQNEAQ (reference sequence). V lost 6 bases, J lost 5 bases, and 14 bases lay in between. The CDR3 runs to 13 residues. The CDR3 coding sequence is TGTGCCAGCAGAACCCCTGGGGTCCACGAGCAGTACTTC. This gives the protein CASRTPGVHEQYF.

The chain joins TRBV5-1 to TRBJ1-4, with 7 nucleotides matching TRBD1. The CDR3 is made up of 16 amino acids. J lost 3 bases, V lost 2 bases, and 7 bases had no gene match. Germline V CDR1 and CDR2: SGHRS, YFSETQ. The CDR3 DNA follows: TGCGCCAGCAGCTTAGACAGGGCTGCGGCTAATGAAAAACTGTTTTTT. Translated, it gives CASSLDRAAANEKLFF. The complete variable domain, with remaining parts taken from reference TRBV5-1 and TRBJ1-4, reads KAGVTQTPRYLIKTRGQQVTLSCSPISGHRSVSWYQQTPGQGLQFLFEYFSETQRNKGNFPGRFSGRQFSNSRSEMNVSTLELGDSALYLCASSLDRAAANEKLFFGSGTQLSVL.

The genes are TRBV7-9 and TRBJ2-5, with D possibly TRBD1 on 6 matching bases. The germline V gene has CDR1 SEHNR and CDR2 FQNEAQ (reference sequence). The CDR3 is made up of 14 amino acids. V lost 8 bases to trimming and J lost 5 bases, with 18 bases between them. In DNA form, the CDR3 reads TGTGCCAGCTGGAACGAACAGGGTCGGGAGACCCAGTACTTC. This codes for CASWNEQGRETQYF.

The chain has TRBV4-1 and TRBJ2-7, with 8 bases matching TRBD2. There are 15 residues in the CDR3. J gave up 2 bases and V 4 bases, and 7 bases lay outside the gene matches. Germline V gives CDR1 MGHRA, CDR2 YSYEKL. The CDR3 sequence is CASSPLSGSTYEQYF. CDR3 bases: TGCGCCAGCAGCCCCCTAAGCGGGAGTACCTACGAGCAGTACTTC.

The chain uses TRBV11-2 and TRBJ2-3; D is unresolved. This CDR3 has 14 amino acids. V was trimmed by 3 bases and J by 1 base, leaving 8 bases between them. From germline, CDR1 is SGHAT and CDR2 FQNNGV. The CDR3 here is CASSFRQGTDTQYF. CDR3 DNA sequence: TGTGCCAGCAGCTTCAGGCAGGGCACAGATACGCAGTATTTT.

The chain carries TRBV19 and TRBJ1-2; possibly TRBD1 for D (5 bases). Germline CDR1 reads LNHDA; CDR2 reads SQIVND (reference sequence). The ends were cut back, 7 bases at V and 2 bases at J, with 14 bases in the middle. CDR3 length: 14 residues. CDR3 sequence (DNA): TGTGCCAGTACTGGTCAGGGCTACAACTATGGCTACACCTTC. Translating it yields CASTGQGYNYGYTF. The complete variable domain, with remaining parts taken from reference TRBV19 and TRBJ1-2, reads DGGITQSPKYLFRKEGQNVTLSCEQNLNHDAMYWYRQDPGQGLRLIYYSQIVNDFQKGDIAEGYSVSREKKESFPLTVTSAQKNPTAFYLCASTGQGYNYGYTFGSGTRLTVV.

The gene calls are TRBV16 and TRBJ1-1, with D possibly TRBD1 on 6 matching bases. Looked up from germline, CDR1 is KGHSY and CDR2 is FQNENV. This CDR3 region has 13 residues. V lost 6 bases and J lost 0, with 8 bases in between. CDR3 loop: CASRRTVNTEAFF. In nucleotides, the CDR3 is TGTGCCAGCAGACGGACAGTGAACACTGAAGCTTTCTTT.

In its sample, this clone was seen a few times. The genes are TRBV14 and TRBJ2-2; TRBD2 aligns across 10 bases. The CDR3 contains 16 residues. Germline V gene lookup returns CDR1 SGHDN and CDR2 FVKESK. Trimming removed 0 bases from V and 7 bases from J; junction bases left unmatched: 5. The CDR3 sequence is CASSQESSGRYGELFF. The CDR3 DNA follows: TGTGCCAGCAGCCAAGAGTCTAGCGGGAGATACGGGGAGCTGTTTTTT.

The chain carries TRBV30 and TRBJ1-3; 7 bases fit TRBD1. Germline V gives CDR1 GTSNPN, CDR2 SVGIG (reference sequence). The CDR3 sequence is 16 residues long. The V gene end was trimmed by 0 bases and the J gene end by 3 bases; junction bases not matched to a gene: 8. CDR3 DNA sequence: TGTGCCTGGAGTGTACCTGACAGGGTTGATGGAAACACCATATATTTT. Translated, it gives CAWSVPDRVDGNTIYF.

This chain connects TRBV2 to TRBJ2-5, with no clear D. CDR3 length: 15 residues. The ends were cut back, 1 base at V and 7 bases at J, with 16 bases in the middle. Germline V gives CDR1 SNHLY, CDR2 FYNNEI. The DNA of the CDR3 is TGTGCCAGCAGTGAAGGTTGGCTAGTTAAGGGGACCCAGTACTTC. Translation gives CASSEGWLVKGTQYF.

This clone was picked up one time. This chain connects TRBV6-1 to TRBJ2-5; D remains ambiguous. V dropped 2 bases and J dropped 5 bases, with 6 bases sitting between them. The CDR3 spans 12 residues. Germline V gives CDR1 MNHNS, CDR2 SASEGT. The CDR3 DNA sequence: TGTGCCAGCAGTGAACCCAGGGAGACCCAGTACTTC. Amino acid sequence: CASSEPRETQYF.

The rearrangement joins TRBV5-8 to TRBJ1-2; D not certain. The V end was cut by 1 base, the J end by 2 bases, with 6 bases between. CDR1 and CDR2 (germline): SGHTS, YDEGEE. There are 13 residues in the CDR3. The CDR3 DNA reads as TGTGCCAGCAGCTTGACAGAGAACTATGGCTACACCTTC. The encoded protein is CASSLTENYGYTF.